This T cell receptor beta chain was observed in a study of blood T cells in healthy people across ages. Between the trimmed V and J ends, which lost 3 bases and 0 bases, there was a span of 15 bases. The CDR3 has 17 residues. Germline V gene lookup returns CDR1 LGHNA and CDR2 YNFKEQ. This clonotype was picked up many times. Using a J-beta primer mix together with a sample-barcoded 5' primer, a second PCR was run for about 6 to 12 cycles. TCRdb reprocessed the 5' RACE reads via MiXCR and lists one record per CDR3 protein. The sample comprises about 640,000 distinct CDR3 sequences, about 30% of which are singletons, and approximately 14% rests with the top ten.

Sequencing input: blood. J is TRBJ2-1 and V is TRBV4-2, with a weak D call TRBD2 (7 bases). This receptor was obtained from a woman aged 80 or over in good health. DNA of the CDR3: TGTGCCAGCAGCCAGGGACAAACTAGCGACTCCTACAATGAGCAGTTCTTC. Its translation is CASSQGQTSDSYNEQFF.